This paragraph reports one TCR beta chain. Libraries were prepared by immunoSEQ multiplex PCR; TCRdb keeps only in-frame clonotypes and omits some of them. The table records about 3,500 clones, around 94% of them present only once. These data belong to a study of tumor T cells in aggressive B-cell lymphoma. The sequenced sample was tumor tissue. The source is an adult with diffuse large B cell lymphoma.

Here the CDR3 reads CAIHSGANVLTF. DNA of the CDR3: TGTGCCATCCACTCTGGGGCCAACGTCCTGACTTTC. This rearrangement joins TRBV2 to TRBJ2-6; D remains unclear. CDR3 length: 12 amino acids. The V gene lost 10 bases and the J gene lost 0 bases, with 4 bases spanning the gap. Germline CDR1 is SNHLY and CDR2 is FYNNEI.